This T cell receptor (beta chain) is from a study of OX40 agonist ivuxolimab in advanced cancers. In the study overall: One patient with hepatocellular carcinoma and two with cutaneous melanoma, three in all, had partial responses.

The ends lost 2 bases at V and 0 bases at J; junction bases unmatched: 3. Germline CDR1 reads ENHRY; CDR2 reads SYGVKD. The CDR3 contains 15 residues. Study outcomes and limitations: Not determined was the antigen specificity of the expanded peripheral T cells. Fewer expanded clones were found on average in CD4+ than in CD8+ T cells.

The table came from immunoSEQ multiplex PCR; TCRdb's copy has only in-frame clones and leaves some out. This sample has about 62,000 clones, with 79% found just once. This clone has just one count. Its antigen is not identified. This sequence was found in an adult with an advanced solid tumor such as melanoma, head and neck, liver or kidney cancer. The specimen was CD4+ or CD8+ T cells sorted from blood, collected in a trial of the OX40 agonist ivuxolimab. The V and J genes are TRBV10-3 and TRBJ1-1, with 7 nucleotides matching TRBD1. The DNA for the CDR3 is TGTGCCATCAGTGAGCAGGGGGGACTGAACACTGAAGCTTTCTTT. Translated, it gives CAISEQGGLNTEAFF.